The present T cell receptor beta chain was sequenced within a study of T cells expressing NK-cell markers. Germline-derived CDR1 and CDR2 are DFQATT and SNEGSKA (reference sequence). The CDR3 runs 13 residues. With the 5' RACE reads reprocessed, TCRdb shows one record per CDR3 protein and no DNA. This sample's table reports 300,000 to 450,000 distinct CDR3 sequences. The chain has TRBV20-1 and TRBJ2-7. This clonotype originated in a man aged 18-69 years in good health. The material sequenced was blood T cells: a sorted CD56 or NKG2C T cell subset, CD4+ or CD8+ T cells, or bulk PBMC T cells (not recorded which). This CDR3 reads CSARVGVAYEQYF.